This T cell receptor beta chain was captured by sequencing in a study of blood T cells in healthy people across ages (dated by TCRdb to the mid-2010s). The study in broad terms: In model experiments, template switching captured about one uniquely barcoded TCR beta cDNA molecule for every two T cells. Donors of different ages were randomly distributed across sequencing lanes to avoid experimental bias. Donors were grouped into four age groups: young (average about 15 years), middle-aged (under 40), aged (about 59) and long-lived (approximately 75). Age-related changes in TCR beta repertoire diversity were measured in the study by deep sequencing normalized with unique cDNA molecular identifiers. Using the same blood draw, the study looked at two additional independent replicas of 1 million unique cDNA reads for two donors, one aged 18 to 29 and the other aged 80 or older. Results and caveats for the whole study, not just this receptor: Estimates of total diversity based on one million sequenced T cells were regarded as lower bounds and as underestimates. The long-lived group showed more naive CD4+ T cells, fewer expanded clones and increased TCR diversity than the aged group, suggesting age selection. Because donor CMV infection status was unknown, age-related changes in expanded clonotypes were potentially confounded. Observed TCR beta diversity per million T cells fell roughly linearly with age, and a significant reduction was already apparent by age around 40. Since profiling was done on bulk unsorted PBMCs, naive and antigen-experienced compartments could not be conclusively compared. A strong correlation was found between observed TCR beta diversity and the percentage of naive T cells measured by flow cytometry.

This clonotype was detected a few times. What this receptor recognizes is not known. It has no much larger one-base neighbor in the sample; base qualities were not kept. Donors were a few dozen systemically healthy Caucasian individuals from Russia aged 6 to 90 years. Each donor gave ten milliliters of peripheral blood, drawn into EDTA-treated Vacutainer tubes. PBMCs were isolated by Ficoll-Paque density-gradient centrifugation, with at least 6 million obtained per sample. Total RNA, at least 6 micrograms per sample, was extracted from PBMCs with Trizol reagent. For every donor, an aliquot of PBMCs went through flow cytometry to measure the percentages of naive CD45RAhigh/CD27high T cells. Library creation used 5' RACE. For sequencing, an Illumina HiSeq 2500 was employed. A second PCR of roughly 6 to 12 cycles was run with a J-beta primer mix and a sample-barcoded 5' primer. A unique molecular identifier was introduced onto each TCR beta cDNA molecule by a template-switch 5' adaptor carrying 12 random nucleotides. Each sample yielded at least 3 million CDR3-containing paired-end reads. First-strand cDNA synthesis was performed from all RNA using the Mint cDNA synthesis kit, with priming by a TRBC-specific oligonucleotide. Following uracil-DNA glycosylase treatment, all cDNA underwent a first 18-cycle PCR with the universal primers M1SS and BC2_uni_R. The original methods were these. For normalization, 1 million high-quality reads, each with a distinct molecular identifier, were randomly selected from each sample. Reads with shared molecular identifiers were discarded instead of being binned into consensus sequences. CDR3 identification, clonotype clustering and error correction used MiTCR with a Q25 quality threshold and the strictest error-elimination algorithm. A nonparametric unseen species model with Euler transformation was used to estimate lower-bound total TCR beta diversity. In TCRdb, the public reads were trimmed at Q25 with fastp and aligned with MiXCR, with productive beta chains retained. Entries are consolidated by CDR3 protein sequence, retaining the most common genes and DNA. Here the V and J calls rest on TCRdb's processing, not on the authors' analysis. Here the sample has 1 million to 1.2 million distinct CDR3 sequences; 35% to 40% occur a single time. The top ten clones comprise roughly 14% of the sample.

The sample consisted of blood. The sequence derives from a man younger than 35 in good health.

The DNA sequence follows: TGTGCCTCGGACAGCCTTTCGGGTGGCTACACCTTC. It encodes CASDSLSGGYTF. Recombination connected TRBV30 to TRBJ1-2, and perhaps TRBD1 as D gene, on 6 matching bases. The germline V gene encodes CDR1 GTSNPN and CDR2 SVGIG (reference sequence). V drops 7 bases and J drops 7 bases, leaving 16 bases in between. The CDR3 holds 12 amino acids from the cysteine to the phenylalanine. This entry keeps only the CDR3 DNA: 36 bases, framed from base 1.